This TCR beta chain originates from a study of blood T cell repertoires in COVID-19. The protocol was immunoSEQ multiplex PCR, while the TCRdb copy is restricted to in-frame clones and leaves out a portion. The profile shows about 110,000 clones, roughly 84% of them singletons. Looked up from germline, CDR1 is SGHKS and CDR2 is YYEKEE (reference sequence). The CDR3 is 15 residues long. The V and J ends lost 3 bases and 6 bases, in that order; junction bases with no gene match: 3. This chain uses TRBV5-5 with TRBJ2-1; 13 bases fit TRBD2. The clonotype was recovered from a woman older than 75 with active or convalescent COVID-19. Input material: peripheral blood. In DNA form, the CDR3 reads TGTGCCAGCAGCTCGCGGACTAGCGGGAGCAATGAGCAGTTCTTC. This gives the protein CASSSRTSGSNEQFF.